This T cell receptor beta chain was observed in a study of immune cell composition in non-small cell lung cancer. The overall study: Most cases were lung adenocarcinoma or squamous cell carcinoma.

Clones were read by immunoSEQ multiplex PCR, and TCRdb kept only the in-frame ones, dropping some. The repertoire has under 1,300 clones, more than 65% of them found once; the top ten carry approximately 10%. From germline, CDR1 is SGHNT and CDR2 YYREEE (reference sequence). The CDR3 runs 15 residues. V shed 0 bases and J 2 bases; nucleotides not matched to a gene: 3. Sample: lung tumor tissue. The rearrangement joins TRBV5-4 to TRBJ1-2, with 8 bases aligning to TRBD1. The clonotype was recovered from a human donor with non-small cell lung cancer. CDR3 nucleotides: TGTGCCAGCAGCTTGGAGACAGGGGAAAACTATGGCTACACCTTC. Protein product: CASSLETGENYGYTF.